This paragraph covers one T cell receptor beta chain sequence. Its antigen is currently unknown. Lactation, pregnancy, uncontrolled infections and other autoimmune diseases were all grounds for excluding patients. This sample was included in a study of Graves' ophthalmopathy and Graves' hyperthyroidism. Findings of the study overall: Most expanded thyroid clonotypes above 0.001 frequency also appeared in blood.

RNA transcripts were the template, and TCR beta CDR3 regions were amplified from them. RT-PCR in the first round used HTBI primers; a second-round multiplex PCR followed. A single record per CDR3 protein comes from TCRdb applying MiXCR to the multiplex PCR reads. The sample yields hundreds of thousands of distinct CDR3 sequences, 45% to 55% seen once. This CDR3 has 13 amino acids. Per germline, CDR1 SGHTA and CDR2 FQGNSA. V shed 3 bases and J shed 12 bases, with 18 bases lying between them. The material sequenced was peripheral blood. This clonotype was sampled from an adult man with Graves' ophthalmopathy. The rearrangement uses TRBV7-2 and TRBJ2-7; D ambiguous. In DNA, the CDR3 is TGTGCCAGCAGCTTGGCCTCGCGAGATAAGCGGTACTTC. It specifies CASSLASRDKRYF. The complete variable domain, with remaining parts taken from reference TRBV7-2 and TRBJ2-7, reads GAGVSQSPSNKVTEKGKDVELRCDPISGHTALYWYRQSLGQGLEFLIYFQGNSAPDKSGLPSDRFSAERTGGSVSTLTIQRTQQEDSAVYLCASSLASRDKRYFGPGTRLTVT.